This T cell receptor (beta chain) was sequenced in a study of cytomegalovirus exposure and HLA in healthy donors. Study context: Within an early data release were about 85 million unique TCRs drawn from HLA-typed donors.

On this clone: Its antigen is not identified.

General study findings and limits: Cytomegalovirus-associated status was assigned to some 180 TCR beta chains.

The junction had 8 bases not matched to a gene; V was cut back by 5 bases and J by 11 bases. In germline, CDR1 is SGHAT, CDR2 FQNNGV. CDR3 length: 13 residues. The PCR contained 60 Vbeta and 13 Jbeta primers. Libraries were prepared by immunoSEQ multiplex PCR; TCRdb keeps only in-frame clonotypes and omits some of them. The data contain about 120,000 clones, roughly 80% of them singletons. The sequence was obtained from a female donor in good health and CMV-seronegative. The chain links TRBV11-2 to TRBJ1-1; TRBD1 aligns across 10 bases. The sample was PBMCs. CDR3 residues: CASSLSGTGVAFF. The CDR3 DNA follows: TGTGCCAGCAGCCTATCCGGGACAGGGGTCGCTTTCTTT.